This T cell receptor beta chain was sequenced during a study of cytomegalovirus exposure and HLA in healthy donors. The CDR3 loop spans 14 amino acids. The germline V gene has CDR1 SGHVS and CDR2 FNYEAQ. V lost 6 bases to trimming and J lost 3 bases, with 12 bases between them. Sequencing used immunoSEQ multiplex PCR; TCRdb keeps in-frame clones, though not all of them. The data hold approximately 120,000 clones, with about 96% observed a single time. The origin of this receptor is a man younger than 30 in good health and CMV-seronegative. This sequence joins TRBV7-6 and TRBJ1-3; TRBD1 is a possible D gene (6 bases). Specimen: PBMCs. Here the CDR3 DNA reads TGTGCCAGCAGGCGCGGGGGCGGTGGAAACACCATATATTTT. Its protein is CASRRGGGGNTIYF.